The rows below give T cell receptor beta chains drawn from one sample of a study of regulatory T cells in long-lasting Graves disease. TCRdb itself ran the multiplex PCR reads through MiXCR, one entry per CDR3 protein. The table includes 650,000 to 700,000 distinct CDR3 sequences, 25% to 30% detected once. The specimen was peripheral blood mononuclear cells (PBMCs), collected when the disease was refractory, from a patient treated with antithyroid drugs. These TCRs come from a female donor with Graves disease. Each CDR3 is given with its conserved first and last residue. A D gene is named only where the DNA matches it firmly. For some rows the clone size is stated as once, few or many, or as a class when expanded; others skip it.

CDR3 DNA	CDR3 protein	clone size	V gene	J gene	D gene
TGTGCCGGATCCGAAGCCGGGGCCTACGAGCAGTACTTC	CAGSEAGAYEQYF	-	TRBV5-4	TRBJ2-7	-
TGCAGCGTAGCCGACAGGTCGAACACTGAAGCTTTCTTT	CSVADRSNTEAFF	few	TRBV29-1	TRBJ1-1	-
TGTGCCACCTCCCGACAGGGGATGAACACTGAAGCTTTCTTT	CATSRQGMNTEAFF	-	TRBV19	TRBJ1-1	TRBD1
TGTGCCAGCCTCCCCCCGGGACAGGGGGGGAACACTGAAGCTTTCTTT	CASLPPGQGGNTEAFF	few	TRBV18	TRBJ1-1	TRBD1
TGTGCCAGCAGTTACTCGCGGGGGGACTATGGCTACACCTTC	CASSYSRGDYGYTF	many	TRBV6-6	TRBJ1-2	-
TGTGCCTGGAGGGCACAGGGAAGGCGAACTGAAGCTTTCTTT	CAWRAQGRRTEAFF	few	TRBV30	TRBJ1-1	-
TGTGCCAGCAGTCTGGACGGGAGCTCCTATAATTCACCCCTCCACTTT	CASSLDGSSYNSPLHF	many	TRBV27	TRBJ1-6	-
TGCAGCGTTGAGGACATAAGCTATGGCTACACCTTC	CSVEDISYGYTF	-	TRBV29-1	TRBJ1-2	-
TGTGCCAGCAGCTTAACTAGGTCATATACGCAGTATTTT	CASSLTRSYTQYF	-	TRBV11-2	TRBJ2-3	-
TGTGCCAGCAGCTTAGTCGGGATTCAGTACTTC	CASSLVGIQYF	many	TRBV11-2	TRBJ2-4	-
TGTGCCAGCAGTTTAAGCCGACAGGGAAGAGAAAAACTGTTTTTT	CASSLSRQGREKLFF	few	TRBV27	TRBJ1-4	TRBD1
TGTGCCAGCAGCCGACTTATCTACGAGCAGTACTTC	CASSRLIYEQYF	few	TRBV12-3/TRBV12-4	TRBJ2-7	-
TGTGCCAGCAGCTTAGACGTGCCGAACACTGAAGCTTTCTTT	CASSLDVPNTEAFF	-	TRBV7-9	TRBJ1-1	-
TGTGCCAGCAGCTCCGAAGGGGGGACGGGTGATAGCAATCAGCCCCAGCATTTT	CASSSEGGTGDSNQPQHF	few	TRBV7-9	TRBJ1-5	-